These T cell receptor beta chains were read from a single sample in a study of PD-1 blockade in classical Hodgkin lymphoma. Sequencing used immunoSEQ multiplex PCR; TCRdb keeps in-frame clones, though not all of them. The sample lists 45,000 to 55,000 clones, around 75% occurring once. The sequences come from peripheral blood mononuclear cells (PBMCs), collected before the second cycle of nivolumab. These receptors were taken from a human donor with classical Hodgkin lymphoma. Both conserved end residues are part of each CDR3. D genes are given only for firm matches. Size is omitted from some rows. Given values are once, few, many or a class for expanded clones.

clone_size	d_call	v_call	j_call	cdr3_nt	cdr3_aa
.	.	TRBV30	TRBJ2-5	TGTGCCTGGAGTTCTTTGTCAGAGACCCAGTACTTC	CAWSSLSETQYF
.	.	TRBV7-2	TRBJ2-7	TGTGCCAGCAGCTCCCCGCCCTCTTGGCGGCAGTACTTC	CASSSPPSWRQYF
once	TRBD1	TRBV30	TRBJ2-7	TGTGCCTCGCGGACAGGGACCCACGAGCAGTACTTC	CASRTGTHEQYF
few	.	TRBV6-6	TRBJ1-1	TGTGCCAGCCTTCTTGTTGAGCGGATTGAAGCTTTCTTT	CASLLVERIEAFF
.	TRBD1	TRBV5-4	TRBJ2-7	TGTGCCAGCAGCTGGGACATGGGGACAGGGGCTCAGGAGCAGTACTTC	CASSWDMGTGAQEQYF
.	.	TRBV10-3	TRBJ2-6	TGTGCCTCTCACGGGGGGCAGGGTAGCTCTGGGGCCAACGTCCTGACTTTC	CASHGGQGSSGANVLTF
.	.	TRBV7-8	TRBJ1-2	TGTGCCAGCAGCTTAAGGAGGGACTCCTATGGCTACACCTTC	CASSLRRDSYGYTF
.	.	TRBV15	TRBJ1-1	TGTGCCACCAGCAGAGACAGAGGGAACACTGAAGCTTTCTTT	CATSRDRGNTEAFF
.	.	TRBV29-1	TRBJ1-1	TGCAGCGTTGCCCTGTTGATGACTGAAGCTTTCTTT	CSVALLMTEAFF
.	.	TRBV30	TRBJ1-1	TGTGCCAAAACCCCGTGGGACACCGTGAACACTGAAGCTTTCTTT	CAKTPWDTVNTEAFF
.	.	TRBV7-2	TRBJ1-2	TGTGCCAGCAGCTTAGGTGGGAACAACTATGGCTACACCTTC	CASSLGGNNYGYTF
.	TRBD1	TRBV28	TRBJ2-3	TGTGCCAGCAGCACACCACCCAGGGGACAGGGTTTCACAGATACGCAGTATTTT	CASSTPPRGQGFTDTQYF
once	.	TRBV19	TRBJ2-3	TGTGCCAGTAACGGGGGGGACAGACCCACAGATACGCAGTATTTT	CASNGGDRPTDTQYF
.	.	TRBV7-9	TRBJ1-5	TGTGCCAGCAGCTTAGGGGCCGGGGGGCATCAGCCCCAGCATTTT	CASSLGAGGHQPQHF
.	.	TRBV5-4	TRBJ2-7	TGTGCCAGCAGCCCCGGACAGTACTCCTACGAGCAGTACTTC	CASSPGQYSYEQYF
.	.	TRBV6-8	TRBJ2-7	TGTGCCAGCAGCCATCCTCTCTACGAGCAGTACTTC	CASSHPLYEQYF
few	.	TRBV6-6	TRBJ1-5	TGTGCCAGCAGGGGGGACCCTCGCGGTCAGCCCCAGCATTTT	CASRGDPRGQPQHF
.	.	TRBV7-9	TRBJ2-1	TGTGCCAGCAGCGAAGTGGACAATGAGCAGTTCTTC	CASSEVDNEQFF
.	.	TRBV19	TRBJ2-7	TGTGCCAGTAGGGGGTTCTACGAGCAGTACTTC	CASRGFYEQYF
.	.	TRBV27	TRBJ1-1	TGTGCCAGCTCGATAACAGCCTCACCGGAAGCTTTCTTT	CASSITASPEAFF
.	.	TRBV7-9	TRBJ2-1	TGTGCCAGCAGCTTGGCGACGAACTACAATGAGCAGTTCTTC	CASSLATNYNEQFF
few	.	TRBV2	TRBJ1-2	TGTGCCAGCAGTGGGAGGGATGTCTATGGCTACACCTTC	CASSGRDVYGYTF
.	.	TRBV30	TRBJ2-1	TGTGCCTGGAGTGTAACCGGGCCTCGGGAGCAGTTCTTC	CAWSVTGPREQFF
.	TRBD2	TRBV5-1	TRBJ2-1	TGCGCCAGCAGCTTCAGGGAGGGAGGCGATGAGCAGTTCTTC	CASSFREGGDEQFF